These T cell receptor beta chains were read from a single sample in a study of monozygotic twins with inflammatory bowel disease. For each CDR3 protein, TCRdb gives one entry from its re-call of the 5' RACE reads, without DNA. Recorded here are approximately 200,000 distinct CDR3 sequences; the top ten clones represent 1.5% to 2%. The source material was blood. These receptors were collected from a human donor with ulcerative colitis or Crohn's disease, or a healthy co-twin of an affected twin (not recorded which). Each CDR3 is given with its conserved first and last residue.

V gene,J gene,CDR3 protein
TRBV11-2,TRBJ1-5,CASSIHGNNQPQHF
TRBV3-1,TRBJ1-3,CASRPTVSGNTIYF
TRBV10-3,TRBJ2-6,CAISASGGAQSTGANVLTF
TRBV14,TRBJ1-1,CASSQDRQVSAFF
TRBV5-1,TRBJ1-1,CASSLLSFVNTEAFF
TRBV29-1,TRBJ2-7,CSVGAGISEQYF
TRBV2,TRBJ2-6,CASVAGGGYGANVLTF
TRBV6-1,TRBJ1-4,CASSRDRVGTNEKLFF
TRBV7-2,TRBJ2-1,CASSPWTGFENEQFF
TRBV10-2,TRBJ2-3,CASRTSGGSWDTQYF
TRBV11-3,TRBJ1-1,CASSLGQTKMNTEAFF
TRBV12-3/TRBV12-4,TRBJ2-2,CASSSTGGAGELFF
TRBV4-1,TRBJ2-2,CASSPLYAASGELFF
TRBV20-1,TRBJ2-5,CSARITGVGETQYF
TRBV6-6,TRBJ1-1,CASSSRNRVTEAFF
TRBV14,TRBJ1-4,CASSQELYGDEKLFF
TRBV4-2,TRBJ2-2,CASSQGHASGGAGELFF
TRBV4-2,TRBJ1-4,CASSQGGTGGSNEKLFF
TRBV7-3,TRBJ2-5,CASSFLGGAQQTQYF
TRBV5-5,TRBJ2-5,CASSLAAGFVGQQETQYF